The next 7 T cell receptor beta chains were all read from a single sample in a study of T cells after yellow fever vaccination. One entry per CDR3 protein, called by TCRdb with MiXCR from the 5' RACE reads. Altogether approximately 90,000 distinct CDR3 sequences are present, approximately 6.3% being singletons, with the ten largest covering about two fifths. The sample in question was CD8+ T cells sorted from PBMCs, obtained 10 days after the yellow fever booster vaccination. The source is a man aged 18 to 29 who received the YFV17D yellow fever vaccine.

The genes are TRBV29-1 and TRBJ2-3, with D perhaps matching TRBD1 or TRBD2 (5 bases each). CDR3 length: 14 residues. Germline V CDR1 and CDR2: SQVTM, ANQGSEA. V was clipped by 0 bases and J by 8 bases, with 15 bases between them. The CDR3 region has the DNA TGCAGCGTTGAAGAGGAGGAAGGGGCAGGTACGCAGTATTTT. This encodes CSVEEEEGAGTQYF.

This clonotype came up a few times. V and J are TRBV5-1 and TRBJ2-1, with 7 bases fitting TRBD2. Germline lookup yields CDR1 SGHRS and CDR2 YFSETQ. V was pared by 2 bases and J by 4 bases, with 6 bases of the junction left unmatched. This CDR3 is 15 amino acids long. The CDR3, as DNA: TGCGCCAGCAGCTTAATAGCGGGCCTATACAATGAGCAGTTCTTC. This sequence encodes CASSLIAGLYNEQFF.

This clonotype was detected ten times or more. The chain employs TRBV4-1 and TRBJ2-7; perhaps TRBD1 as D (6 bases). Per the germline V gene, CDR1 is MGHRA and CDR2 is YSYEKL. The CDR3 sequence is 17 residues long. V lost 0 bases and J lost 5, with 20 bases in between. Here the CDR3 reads CASSQDPPAGVRNEQYF. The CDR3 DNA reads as TGCGCCAGCAGCCAAGATCCCCCGGCAGGGGTGCGAAACGAGCAGTACTTC.

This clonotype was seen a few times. This CDR3 is CASSLVLNTGELFF. CDR3 nucleotides: TGTGCCAGCAGCTTAGTCTTGAACACCGGGGAGCTGTTTTTT. This chain connects TRBV11-2 to TRBJ2-2, with D uncertain. In germline, CDR1 is SGHAT, CDR2 FQNNGV. The length of the CDR3 is 14 residues. V was trimmed by 1 base and J by 1 base, leaving 4 bases between them.

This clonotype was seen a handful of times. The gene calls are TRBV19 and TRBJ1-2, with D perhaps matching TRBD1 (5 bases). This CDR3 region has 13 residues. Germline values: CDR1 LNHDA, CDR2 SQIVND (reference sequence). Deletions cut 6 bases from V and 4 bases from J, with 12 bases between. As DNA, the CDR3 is TGTGCCAGTAGGGAGACCCAGGGCTATGGCTACACCTTC. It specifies CASRETQGYGYTF.

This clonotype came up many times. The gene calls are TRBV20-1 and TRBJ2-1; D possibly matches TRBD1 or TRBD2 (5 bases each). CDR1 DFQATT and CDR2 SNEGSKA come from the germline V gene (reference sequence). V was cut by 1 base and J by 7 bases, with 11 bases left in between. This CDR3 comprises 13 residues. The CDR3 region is CSARAGPRNEQFF. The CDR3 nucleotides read TGCAGTGCTAGAGCGGGGCCAAGGAATGAGCAGTTCTTC.

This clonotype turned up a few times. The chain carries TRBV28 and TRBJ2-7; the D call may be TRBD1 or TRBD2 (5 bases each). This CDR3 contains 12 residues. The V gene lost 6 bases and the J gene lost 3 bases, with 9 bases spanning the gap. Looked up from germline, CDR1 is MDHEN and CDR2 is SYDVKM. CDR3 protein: CASSRGDYEQYV. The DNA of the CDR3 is TGTGCCAGCAGCCGAGGGGACTACGAGCAGTACGTC.